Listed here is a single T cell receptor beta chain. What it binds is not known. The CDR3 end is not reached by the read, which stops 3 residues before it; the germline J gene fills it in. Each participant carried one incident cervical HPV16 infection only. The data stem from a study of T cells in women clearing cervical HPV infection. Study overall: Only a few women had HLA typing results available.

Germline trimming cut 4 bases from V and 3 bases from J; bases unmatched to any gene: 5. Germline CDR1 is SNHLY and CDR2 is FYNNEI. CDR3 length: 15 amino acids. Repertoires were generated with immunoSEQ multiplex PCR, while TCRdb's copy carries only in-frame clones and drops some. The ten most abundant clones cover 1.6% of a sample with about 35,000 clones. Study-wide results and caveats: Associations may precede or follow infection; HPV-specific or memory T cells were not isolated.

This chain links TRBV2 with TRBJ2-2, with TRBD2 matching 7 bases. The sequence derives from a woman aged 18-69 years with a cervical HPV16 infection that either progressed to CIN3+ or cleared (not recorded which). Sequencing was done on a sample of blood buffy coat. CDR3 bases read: TGTGCCAGCAGTGTGACGGGGGGTGACACCGGGGAG. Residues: CASSVTGGDTGE. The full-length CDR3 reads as CASSVTGGDTGELFF.